This T cell receptor (beta chain) was captured by sequencing in a study of T cell responses to AZD1222 COVID-19 vaccine. With 0 bases removed from V and 2 bases from J, the gap between germline ends came to 11 bases. The CDR3 consists of 15 residues. Germline CDR1 LGHDT, CDR2 YNNKEL (reference sequence). TCRdb's copy holds only in-frame clones and misses some; the assay was immunoSEQ multiplex PCR. The table includes 150,000 or so clones, about 94% detected once. Sequences were derived from peripheral blood, sampled on day 0 of AZD1222 vaccination. The V call is TRBV3-1 (or the pseudogene TRBV3-2), the J call TRBJ2-7; D ambiguous. The clonotype originates from an adult in good health. The CDR3 protein is CASSQDLHRAYEQYF. The CDR3, as DNA: TGTGCCAGCAGCCAAGATCTGCACCGGGCCTACGAGCAGTACTTC.